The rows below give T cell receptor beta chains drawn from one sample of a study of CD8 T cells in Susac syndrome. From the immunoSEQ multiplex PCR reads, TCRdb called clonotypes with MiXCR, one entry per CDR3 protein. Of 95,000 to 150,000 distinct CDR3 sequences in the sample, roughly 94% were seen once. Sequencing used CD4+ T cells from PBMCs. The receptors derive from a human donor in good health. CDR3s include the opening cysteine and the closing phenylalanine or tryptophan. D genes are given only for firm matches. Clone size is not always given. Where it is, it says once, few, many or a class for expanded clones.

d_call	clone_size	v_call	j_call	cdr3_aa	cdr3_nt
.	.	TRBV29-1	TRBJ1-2	CSVETPPGDRGYTF	TGCAGCGTTGAAACTCCGCCAGGGGATCGTGGCTACACCTTC
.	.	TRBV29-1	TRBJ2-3	CSVQAGSDGDTQYF	TGCAGCGTCCAAGCAGGCAGTGATGGAGATACGCAGTATTTT
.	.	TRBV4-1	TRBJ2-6	CASSRGHTSGANVLTF	TGCGCCAGCAGTCGCGGACACACCTCTGGGGCCAACGTCCTGACTTTC
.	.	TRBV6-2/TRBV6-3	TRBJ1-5	CASIQGSLSNQPQHF	TGTGCCAGCATTCAGGGGTCCCTTAGCAATCAGCCCCAGCATTTT
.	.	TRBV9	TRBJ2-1	CASSVRGDSSYNEQFF	TGTGCCAGCAGCGTACGCGGGGATAGCTCCTACAATGAGCAGTTCTTC
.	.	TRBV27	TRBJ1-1	CASSFGRGRAFF	TGTGCCAGCAGTTTTGGGAGAGGGCGTGCTTTCTTT
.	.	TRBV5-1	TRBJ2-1	CASSLGPASNEQFF	TGCGCCAGCAGCTTGGGACCCGCAAGCAATGAGCAGTTCTTC
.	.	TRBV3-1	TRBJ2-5	CASSQDLTSQETQYF	TGTGCCAGCAGCCAAGATCTAACTTCACAAGAGACCCAGTACTTC
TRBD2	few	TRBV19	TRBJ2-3	CASSPLAGVDTQYF	TGTGCCAGTAGTCCCCTAGCGGGAGTGGATACGCAGTATTTT
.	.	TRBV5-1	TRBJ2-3	CASSLSGSPDTQYF	TGCGCCAGCAGCTTATCGGGTAGCCCCGATACGCAGTATTTT
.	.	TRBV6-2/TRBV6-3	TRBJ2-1	CASSLLDNEQFF	TGTGCCAGCAGTTTACTAGACAATGAGCAGTTCTTC
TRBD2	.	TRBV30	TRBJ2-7	CAWSSGLAATYEQYF	TGTGCCTGGAGCAGTGGACTAGCGGCGACCTACGAGCAGTACTTC
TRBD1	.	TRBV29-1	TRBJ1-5	CSVEEQGGQPQHF	TGCAGCGTTGAAGAACAGGGGGGGCAGCCCCAGCATTTT
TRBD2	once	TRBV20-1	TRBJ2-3	CSAGIAGGSDTQYF	TGCAGTGCCGGAATAGCGGGAGGTTCAGATACGCAGTATTTT
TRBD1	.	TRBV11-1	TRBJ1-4	CASSPPDRGKGATNEKLFF	TGTGCCAGCAGCCCACCGGACAGGGGAAAAGGAGCAACTAATGAAAAACTGTTTTTT
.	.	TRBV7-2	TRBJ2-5	CASSSGTTQETQYF	TGTGCCAGCAGCTCAGGAACAACTCAAGAGACCCAGTACTTC
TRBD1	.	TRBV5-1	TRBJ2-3	CASSLEGQATDTQYF	TGCGCCAGCAGCTTGGAGGGACAGGCCACAGATACGCAGTATTTT
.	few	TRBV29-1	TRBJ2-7	CSVETGFPTEQYF	TGCAGCGTTGAAACGGGGTTCCCGACCGAGCAGTACTTC
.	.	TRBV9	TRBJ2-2	CASSVETGTGELFF	TGTGCCAGCAGCGTAGAGACTGGGACCGGGGAGCTGTTTTTT
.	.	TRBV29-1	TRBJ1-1	CSVESTPRDTEAFF	TGCAGCGTTGAAAGTACCCCCCGGGACACTGAAGCTTTCTTT
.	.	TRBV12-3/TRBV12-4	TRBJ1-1	CASSPRSGRGNTEAFF	TGTGCCAGCAGTCCGAGGAGTGGCAGGGGAAACACTGAAGCTTTCTTT
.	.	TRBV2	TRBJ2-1	CASSVDRDSYNEQFF	TGTGCCAGCAGCGTTGACAGAGACTCCTACAATGAGCAGTTCTTC